This T cell receptor (beta chain) derives from a study of human T cells and chemical hapten exposure. Study at large: Slight differences in pooled library volume were the main source of varying TCR yields across samples.

This clonotype was seen more than once but under ten times. No antigen is known for it. The CDR3 sequence is 12 residues long. Library preparation tagged each individual cDNA molecule with a unique molecular identifier. Methods used by the authors: The median was about 100,000 TCRs per sample, ranging roughly 23,224 to 690,600. TCRdb reprocessed the RACE reads via MiXCR and lists one record per CDR3 protein. What appears here as the V and J calls and clone size reflects TCRdb's work, not the paper's. This sample has 65,000 to 95,000 distinct CDR3 sequences; 8.5% to 10% occur once, and the top ten carry 1.7%. Broader study findings: Those TCRs sitting above 1 in 1000 frequency stayed the same with DPC sensitization.

Indicated time point: healthy volunteer bleed at 6 weeks. Total RNA was isolated from unfractionated whole blood. The TCR sequence derives from a female donor in good health. Some clones in this sample may be carry-over from other donors' samples. Sequenced sample: whole blood. V and J are TRBV21-1 and TRBJ1-6. TRBV21-1 is an annotated pseudogene. CDR3 in DNA: TGTGCCAGCAACTTAATTAATTCACCCCTCCACTTT. It encodes CASNLINSPLHF.